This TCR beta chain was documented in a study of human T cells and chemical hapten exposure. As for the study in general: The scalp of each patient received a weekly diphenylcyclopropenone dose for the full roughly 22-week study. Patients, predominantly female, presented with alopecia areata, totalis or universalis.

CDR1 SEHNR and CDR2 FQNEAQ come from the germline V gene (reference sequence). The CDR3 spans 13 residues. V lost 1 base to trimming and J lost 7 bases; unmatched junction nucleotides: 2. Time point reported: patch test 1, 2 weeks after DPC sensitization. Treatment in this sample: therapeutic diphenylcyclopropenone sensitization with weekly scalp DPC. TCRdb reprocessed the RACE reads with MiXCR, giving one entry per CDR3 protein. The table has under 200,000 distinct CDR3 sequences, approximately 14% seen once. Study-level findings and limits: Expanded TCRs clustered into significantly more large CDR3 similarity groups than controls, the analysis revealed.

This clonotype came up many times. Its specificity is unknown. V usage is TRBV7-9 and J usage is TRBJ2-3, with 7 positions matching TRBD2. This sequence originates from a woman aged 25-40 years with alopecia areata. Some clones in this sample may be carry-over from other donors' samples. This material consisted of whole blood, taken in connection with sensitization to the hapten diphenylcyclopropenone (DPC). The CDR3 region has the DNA TGTGCCAGCAGCTTAGGGAGCGGGAATACGCAGTATTTT. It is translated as CASSLGSGNTQYF.